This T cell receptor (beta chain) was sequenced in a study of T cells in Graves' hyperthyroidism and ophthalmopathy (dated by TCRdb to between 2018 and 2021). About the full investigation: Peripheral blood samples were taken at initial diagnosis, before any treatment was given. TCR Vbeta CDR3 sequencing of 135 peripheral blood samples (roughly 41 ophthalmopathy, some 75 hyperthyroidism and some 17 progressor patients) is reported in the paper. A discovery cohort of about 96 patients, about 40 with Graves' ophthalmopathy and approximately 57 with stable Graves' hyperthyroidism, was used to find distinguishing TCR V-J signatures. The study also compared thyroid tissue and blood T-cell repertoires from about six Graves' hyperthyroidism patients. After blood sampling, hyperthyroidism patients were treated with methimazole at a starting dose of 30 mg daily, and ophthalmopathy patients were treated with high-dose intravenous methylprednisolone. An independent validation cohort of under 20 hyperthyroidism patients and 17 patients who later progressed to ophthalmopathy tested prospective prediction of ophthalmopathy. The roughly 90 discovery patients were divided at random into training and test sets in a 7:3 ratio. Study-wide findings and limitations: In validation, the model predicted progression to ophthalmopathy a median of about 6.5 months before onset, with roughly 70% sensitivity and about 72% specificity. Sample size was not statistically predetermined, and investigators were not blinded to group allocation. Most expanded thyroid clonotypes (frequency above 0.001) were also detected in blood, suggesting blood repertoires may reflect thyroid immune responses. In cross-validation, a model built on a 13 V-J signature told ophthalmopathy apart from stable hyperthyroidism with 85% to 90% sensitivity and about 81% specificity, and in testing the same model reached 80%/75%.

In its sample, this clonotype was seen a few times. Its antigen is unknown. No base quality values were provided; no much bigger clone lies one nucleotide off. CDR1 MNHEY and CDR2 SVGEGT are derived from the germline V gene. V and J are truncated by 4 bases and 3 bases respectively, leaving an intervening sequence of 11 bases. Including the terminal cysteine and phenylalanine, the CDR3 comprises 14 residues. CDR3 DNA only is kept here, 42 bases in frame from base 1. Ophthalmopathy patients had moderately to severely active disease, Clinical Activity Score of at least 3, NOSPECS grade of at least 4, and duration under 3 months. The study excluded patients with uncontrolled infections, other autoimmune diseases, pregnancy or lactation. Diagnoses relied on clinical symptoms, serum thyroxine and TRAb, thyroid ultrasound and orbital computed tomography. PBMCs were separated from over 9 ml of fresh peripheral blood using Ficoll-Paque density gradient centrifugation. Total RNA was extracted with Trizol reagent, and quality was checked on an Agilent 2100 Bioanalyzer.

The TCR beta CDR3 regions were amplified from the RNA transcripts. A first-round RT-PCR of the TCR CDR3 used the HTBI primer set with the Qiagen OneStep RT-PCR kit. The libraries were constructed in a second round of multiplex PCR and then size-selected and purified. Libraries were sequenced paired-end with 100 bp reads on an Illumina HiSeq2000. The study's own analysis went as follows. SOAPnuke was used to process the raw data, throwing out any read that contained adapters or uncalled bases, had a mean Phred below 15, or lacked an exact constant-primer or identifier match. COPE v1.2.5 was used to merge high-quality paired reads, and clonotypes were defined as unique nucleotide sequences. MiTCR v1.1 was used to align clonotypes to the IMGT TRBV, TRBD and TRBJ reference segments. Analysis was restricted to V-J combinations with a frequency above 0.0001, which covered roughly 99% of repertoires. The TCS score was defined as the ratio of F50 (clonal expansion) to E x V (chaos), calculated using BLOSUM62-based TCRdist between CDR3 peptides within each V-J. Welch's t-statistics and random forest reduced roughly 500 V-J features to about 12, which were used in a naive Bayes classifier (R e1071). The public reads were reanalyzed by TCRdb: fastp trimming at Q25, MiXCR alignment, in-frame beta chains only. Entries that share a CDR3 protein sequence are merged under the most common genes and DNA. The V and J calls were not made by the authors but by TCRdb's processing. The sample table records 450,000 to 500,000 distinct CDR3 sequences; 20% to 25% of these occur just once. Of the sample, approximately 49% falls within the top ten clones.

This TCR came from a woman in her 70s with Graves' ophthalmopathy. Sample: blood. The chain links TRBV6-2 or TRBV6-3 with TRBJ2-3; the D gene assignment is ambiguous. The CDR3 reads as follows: CASSSHQRTDTQYF. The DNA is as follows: TGTGCCAGCAGTTCACACCAGAGGACAGATACGCAGTATTTT.